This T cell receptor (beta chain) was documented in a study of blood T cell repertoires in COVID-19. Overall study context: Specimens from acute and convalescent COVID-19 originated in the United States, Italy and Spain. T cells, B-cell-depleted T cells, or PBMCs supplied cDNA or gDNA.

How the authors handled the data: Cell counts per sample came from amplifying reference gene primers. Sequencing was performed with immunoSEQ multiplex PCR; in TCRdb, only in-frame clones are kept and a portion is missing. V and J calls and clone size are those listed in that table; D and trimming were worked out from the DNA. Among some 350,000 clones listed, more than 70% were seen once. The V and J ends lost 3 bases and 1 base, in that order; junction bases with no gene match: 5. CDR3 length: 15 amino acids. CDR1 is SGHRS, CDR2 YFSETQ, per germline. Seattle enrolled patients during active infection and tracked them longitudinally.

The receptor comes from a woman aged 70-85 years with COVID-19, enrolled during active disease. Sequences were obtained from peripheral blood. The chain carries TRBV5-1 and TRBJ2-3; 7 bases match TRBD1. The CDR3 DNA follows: TGCGCCAGCAGCTCGTCAGGGGGTGGCACAGATACGCAGTATTTT. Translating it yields CASSSSGGGTDTQYF.